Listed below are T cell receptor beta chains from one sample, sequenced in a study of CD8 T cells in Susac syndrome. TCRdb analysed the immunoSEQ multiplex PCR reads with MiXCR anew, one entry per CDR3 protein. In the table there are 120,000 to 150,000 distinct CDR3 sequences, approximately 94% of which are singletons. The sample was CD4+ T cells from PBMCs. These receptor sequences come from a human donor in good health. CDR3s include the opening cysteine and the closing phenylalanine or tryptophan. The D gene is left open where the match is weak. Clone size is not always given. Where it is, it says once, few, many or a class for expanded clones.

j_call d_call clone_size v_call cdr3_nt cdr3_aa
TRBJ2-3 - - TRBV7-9 TGTGCCAGCAGCCCCAAGCGGAGCTACACAGATACGCAGTATTTT CASSPKRSYTDTQYF
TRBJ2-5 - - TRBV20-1 TGCAGTGCTCCCTCCCGAAGGGACGGCGGGGAGACCCAGTACTTC CSAPSRRDGGETQYF
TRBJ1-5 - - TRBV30 TGTGCCTGGAGTCCGCACAGTTCGGCCCCTCAGCCCCAGCATTTT CAWSPHSSAPQPQHF
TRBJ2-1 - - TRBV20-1 TGCAGTGCTAGGTTACCTGTAGGACTCCCCTCCTACAATGAGCAGTTCTTC CSARLPVGLPSYNEQFF
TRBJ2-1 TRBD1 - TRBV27 TGTGCCAGCAGTTCGGGACAGCAGTACAATGAGCAGTTCTTC CASSSGQQYNEQFF
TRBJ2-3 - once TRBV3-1 TGTGCCAGCAGCGCTGGAACAAGGAGCACAGATACGCAGTATTTT CASSAGTRSTDTQYF
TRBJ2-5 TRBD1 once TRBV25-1 TGTGCCAGCGGTAGACAGGGGGAGACCCAGTACTTC CASGRQGETQYF
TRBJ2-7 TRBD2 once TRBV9 TGTGCCAGCAGCGTAAGCGGGAGGAGCTCCTACGAGCAGTACTTC CASSVSGRSSYEQYF
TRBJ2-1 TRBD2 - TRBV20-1 TGCAGTGTAGCGGGAGGCATCAATGAGCAGTTCTTC CSVAGGINEQFF
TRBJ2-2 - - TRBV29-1 TGCAGCGTTGAATGGCAGGGGCTAGCGAACACCGGGGAGCTGTTTTTT CSVEWQGLANTGELFF
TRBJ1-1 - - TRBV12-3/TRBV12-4 TGTGCCAGCAGTCTCAGGAGGGCTGAAGCTTTCTTT CASSLRRAEAFF
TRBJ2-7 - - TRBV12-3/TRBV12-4 TGTGCCAGCAGTTTATCCCGGGGCGAGCAGTACTTC CASSLSRGEQYF
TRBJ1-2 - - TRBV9 TGTGCCAGCAGCGTAGGAACAGGCTATGGCTACACCTTC CASSVGTGYGYTF
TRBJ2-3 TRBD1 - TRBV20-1 TGCAGTGCTTTCCAAGTCCAGGGGGCGAGGGCAGATACGCAGTATTTT CSAFQVQGARADTQYF
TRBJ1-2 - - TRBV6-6 TGTGCCAGCTCTGACGTGGGGCCGGGTGGCTACACCTTC CASSDVGPGGYTF
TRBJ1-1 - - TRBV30 TGTGCCTGGAACACCGACATGAACACTGAAGCTTTCTTT CAWNTDMNTEAFF
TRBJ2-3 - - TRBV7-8 TGTGCCAGCAGAGGGAGAGGGTCAGATACGCAGTATTTT CASRGRGSDTQYF
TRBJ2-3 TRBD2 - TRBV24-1 TGTGCCACCAGTGATTTGCAGGCTAGCGGAAGAGATACGCAGTATTTT CATSDLQASGRDTQYF
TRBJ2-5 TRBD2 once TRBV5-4 TGTGCCAGCAGCCTAGAGGGGAGCGGGACGTCGGAGACCCAGTACTTC CASSLEGSGTSETQYF
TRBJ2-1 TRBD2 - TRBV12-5 TGTGCTAGTGGTTCCGGGACTAGCGGGAGTTACTACAATGAGCAGTTCTTC CASGSGTSGSYYNEQFF
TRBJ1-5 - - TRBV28 TGTGCCAGCAGTTTATTGGGGTCGGGGCCCAATCAGCCCCAGCATTTT CASSLLGSGPNQPQHF
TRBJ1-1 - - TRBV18 TGTGCCAGCTCACCAAACAGGGACACTGAAGCTTTCTTT CASSPNRDTEAFF
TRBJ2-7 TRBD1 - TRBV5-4 TGTGCCAGCAGCCCTTCGCCGACAGGGGGCTACGAGCAGTACTTC CASSPSPTGGYEQYF
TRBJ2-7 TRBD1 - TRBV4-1 TGCGCCAGCAGCCAGTCCAGGGGGCCCTACGAGCAGTACTTC CASSQSRGPYEQYF
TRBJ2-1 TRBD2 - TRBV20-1 TGCAGTGTTCTTCTAGCGGGATACAATGAGCAGTTCTTC CSVLLAGYNEQFF
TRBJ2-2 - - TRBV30 TGTGCCTGGAGTGTAAGGGCACCCGGGGAGCTGTTTTTT CAWSVRAPGELFF
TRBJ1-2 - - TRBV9 TGTGCCAGCAGCGTAAGACCTAACTATGGCTACACCTTC CASSVRPNYGYTF
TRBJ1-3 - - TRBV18 TGTGCCAGCCGAGTTGCGAGCTCTGGAAACACCATATATTTT CASRVASSGNTIYF
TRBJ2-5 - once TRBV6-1 TGTGCCAGCAGTGATTATGGGGAGACCCAGTACTTC CASSDYGETQYF
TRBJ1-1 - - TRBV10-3 TGTGCCATCAGTGCAGGGCAGACGTCCGCCGAAGCTTTCTTT CAISAGQTSAEAFF
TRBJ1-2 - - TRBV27 TGTGCCAGCAGTTTCGCCCCCTTGGGCCTCTATGGCTACACCTTC CASSFAPLGLYGYTF
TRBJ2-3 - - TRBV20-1 TGCAGTGCTAGAGAGGGATCGTCGAATACGCAGTATTTT CSAREGSSNTQYF
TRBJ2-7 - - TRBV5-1 TGCGCCAGCAGCTTGGCGACTTCCAAGCGCGAACTCTACGAGCAGTACTTC CASSLATSKRELYEQYF
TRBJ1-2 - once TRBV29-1 TGCAGCGTCCATGGCGGGGGAAGTTGGGATGGCTACACCTTC CSVHGGGSWDGYTF
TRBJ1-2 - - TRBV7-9 TGTGCCAGCAGAGACGGTGAGCCATATGGCTACACCTTC CASRDGEPYGYTF
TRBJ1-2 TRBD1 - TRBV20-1 TGCAGTGCTAGAGTTCCTCCGGACAGGGGGCGACTCGGCTATGGCTACACCTTC CSARVPPDRGRLGYGYTF
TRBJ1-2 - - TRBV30 TGTGCCTGGAGAAAAGTTACTAACTATGGCTACACCTTC CAWRKVTNYGYTF
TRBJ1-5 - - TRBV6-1 TGTGCCAGCAGTGAACAGGGCTTCGAGGATCAGCCCCAGCATTTT CASSEQGFEDQPQHF
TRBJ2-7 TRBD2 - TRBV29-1 TGCAGCACCATTGGGGGGAGCGGGAGGCTGTACGAGCAGTACTTC CSTIGGSGRLYEQYF
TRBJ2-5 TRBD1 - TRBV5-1 TGCGCCAGCAGCTACGGACAGGCTAACCACCAAGAGACCCAGTACTTC CASSYGQANHQETQYF
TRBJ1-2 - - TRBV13 TGTGCCAGCAGCCTCAAATCGGGTCAGTTTCCGATCTATGGCTACACCTTC CASSLKSGQFPIYGYTF
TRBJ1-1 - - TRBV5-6 TGTGCCAGCAGCTTAGGAGGCCCCGGAGGAGCTTTCTTT CASSLGGPGGAFF
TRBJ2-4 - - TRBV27 TGTGCCAGCAGTTTATTTGTGGGGCTAGCCAAAAACATTCAGTACTTC CASSLFVGLAKNIQYF
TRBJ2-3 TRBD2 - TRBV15 TGTGCCACCAGCAGGGGACTAGCGGGAGTTCCAGATACGCAGTATTTT CATSRGLAGVPDTQYF
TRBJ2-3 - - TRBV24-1 TGTGCCACCCGAGGAGTCACAGATACGCAGTATTTT CATRGVTDTQYF
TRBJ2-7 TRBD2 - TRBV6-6 TGTGCCAGCAGTTTCGGACTAGCGGATTGGTCGTACGAGCAGTACTTC CASSFGLADWSYEQYF
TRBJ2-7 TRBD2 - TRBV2 TGTGCCAGCAGTGAAGGGACTAGCGGGAGGGCCGTTCGAGAGCAGTACTTC CASSEGTSGRAVREQYF
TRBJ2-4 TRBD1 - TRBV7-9 TGTGCCAGCAGCCACGGGGGACAGGGGGCATACATTCAGTACTTC CASSHGGQGAYIQYF
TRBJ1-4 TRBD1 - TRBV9 TGTGCCAGCAGCACCGGGACAGTGAGGGAAAAACTGTTTTTT CASSTGTVREKLFF
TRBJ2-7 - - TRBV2 TGTGCCAGCAGTGAGGGAACCGGGAACGAGCAGTACTTC CASSEGTGNEQYF